The rows below give T cell receptor beta chains drawn from one sample of a study of T cell changes during pregnancy in multiple sclerosis. Only in-frame clones appear in the TCRdb table, and some are missing; sequencing was by immunoSEQ multiplex PCR. Here the sample spans approximately 72,000 clones, about 94% being singletons. This material consisted of peripheral blood, taken in the first trimester of pregnancy. Source of these receptors: a female donor in good health, enrolled as a control in a pregnancy study. Both conserved end residues are part of each CDR3. The D gene is left open where the match is weak.

J: TRBJ2-3
V: TRBV18
D: TRBD1
CDR3: CASSAEDRARGDTQYF
DNA: TGTGCCAGCTCAGCCGAGGACAGGGCCAGGGGAGATACGCAGTATTTT

J: TRBJ1-2
V: TRBV6-1
D: -
CDR3: CASSLIRGGYGYTF
DNA: TGTGCCAGCAGTCTGATAAGGGGGGGCTATGGCTACACCTTC

J: TRBJ2-7
V: TRBV28
D: TRBD2
CDR3: CASSVRGRETYEQYF
DNA: TGTGCCAGCAGTGTCCGTGGGCGGGAGACGTACGAGCAGTACTTC

J: TRBJ2-3
V: TRBV5-1
D: TRBD2
CDR3: CASSLGRSGRAGDTQYF
DNA: TGCGCCAGCAGCTTGGGACGAAGCGGGAGGGCCGGGGATACGCAGTATTTT

J: TRBJ1-1
V: TRBV27
D: -
CDR3: CASSSSRLNTEAFF
DNA: TGTGCCAGCAGCTCGTCCAGGCTGAACACTGAAGCTTTCTTT

J: TRBJ2-1
V: TRBV5-1
D: -
CDR3: CASSRGYSYNEQFF
DNA: TGCGCCAGCAGCCGCGGGTACTCCTACAATGAGCAGTTCTTC

J: TRBJ2-7
V: TRBV11-1
D: TRBD1
CDR3: CASSRDRDEQYF
DNA: TGTGCCAGCAGCCGGGACAGGGACGAGCAGTACTTC

J: TRBJ2-3
V: TRBV15
D: TRBD2
CDR3: CATSATSGSTDTQYF
DNA: TGTGCCACCAGCGCAACTAGCGGGAGCACAGATACGCAGTATTTT

J: TRBJ2-7
V: TRBV5-1
D: TRBD1
CDR3: CASSTGTGSSYEQYF
DNA: TGCGCCAGCAGCACGGGGACAGGGAGCTCCTACGAGCAGTACTTC

J: TRBJ2-5
V: TRBV18
D: -
CDR3: CASSSTTVQETQYF
DNA: TGTGCCAGCTCATCAACGACAGTTCAAGAGACCCAGTACTTC

J: TRBJ2-3
V: TRBV27
D: TRBD2
CDR3: CASSLRKREGTDTQYF
DNA: TGTGCCAGCAGTTTAAGGAAGCGGGAGGGTACAGATACGCAGTATTTT

J: TRBJ2-1
V: TRBV2
D: TRBD2
CDR3: CASTLSGGPSVNEQFF
DNA: TGTGCCAGCACCCTATCGGGAGGGCCCTCCGTCAATGAGCAGTTCTTC